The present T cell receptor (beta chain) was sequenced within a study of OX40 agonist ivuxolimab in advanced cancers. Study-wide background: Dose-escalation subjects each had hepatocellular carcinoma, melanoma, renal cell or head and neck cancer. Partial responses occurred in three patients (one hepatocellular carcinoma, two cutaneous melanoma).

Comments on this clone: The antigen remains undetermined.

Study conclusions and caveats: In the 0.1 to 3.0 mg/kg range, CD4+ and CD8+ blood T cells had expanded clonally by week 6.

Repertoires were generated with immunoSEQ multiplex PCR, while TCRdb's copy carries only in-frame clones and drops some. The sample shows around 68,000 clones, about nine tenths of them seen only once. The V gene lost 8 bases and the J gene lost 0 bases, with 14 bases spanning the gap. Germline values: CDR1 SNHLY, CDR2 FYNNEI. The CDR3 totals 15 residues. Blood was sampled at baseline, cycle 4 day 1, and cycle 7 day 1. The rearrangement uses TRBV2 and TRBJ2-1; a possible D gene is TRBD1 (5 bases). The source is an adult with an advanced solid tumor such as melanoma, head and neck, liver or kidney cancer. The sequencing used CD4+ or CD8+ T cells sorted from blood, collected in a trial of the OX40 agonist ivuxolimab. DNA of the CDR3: TGTGCCAGCTCCCCGCCAGGGTTCTCCTACAATGAGCAGTTCTTC. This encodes CASSPPGFSYNEQFF.